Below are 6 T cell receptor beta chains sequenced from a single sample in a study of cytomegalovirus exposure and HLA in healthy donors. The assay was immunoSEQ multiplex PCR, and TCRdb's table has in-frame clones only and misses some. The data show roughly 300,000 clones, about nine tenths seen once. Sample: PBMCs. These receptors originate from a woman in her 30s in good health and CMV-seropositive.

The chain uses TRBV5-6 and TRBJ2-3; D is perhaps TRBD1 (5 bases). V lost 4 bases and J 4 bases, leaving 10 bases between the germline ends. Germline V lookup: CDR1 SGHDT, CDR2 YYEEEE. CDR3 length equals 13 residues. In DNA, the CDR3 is TGTGCCAGCAGCCCCCGCAGGGCAGATACGCAGTATTTT. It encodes CASSPRRADTQYF.

DNA for the CDR3: TGTGCCAGCAAGCAAAGCTCTGGAAACACCATATATTTT. Amino acid sequence: CASKQSSGNTIYF. This rearrangement joins TRBV28 to TRBJ1-3; D uncertain. CDR3 size: 13 residues. V dropped 7 bases and J dropped 0 bases, with 7 bases sitting between them. Germline V lookup: CDR1 MDHEN, CDR2 SYDVKM.

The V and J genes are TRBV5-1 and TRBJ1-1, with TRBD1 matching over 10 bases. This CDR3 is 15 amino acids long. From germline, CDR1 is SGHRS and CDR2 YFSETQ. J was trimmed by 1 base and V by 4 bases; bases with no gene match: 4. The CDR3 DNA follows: TGCGCCAGCAGCCAGGGACAGGGGCGGAACACTGAAGCTTTCTTT. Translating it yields CASSQGQGRNTEAFF.

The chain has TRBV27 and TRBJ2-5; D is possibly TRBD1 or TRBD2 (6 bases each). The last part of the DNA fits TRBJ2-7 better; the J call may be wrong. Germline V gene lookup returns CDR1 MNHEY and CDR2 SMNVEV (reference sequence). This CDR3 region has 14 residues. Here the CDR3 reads CASTLVARGGEQYF. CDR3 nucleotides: TGTGCCAGCACCTTGGTGGCCAGGGGAGGCGAGCAGTACTTC.

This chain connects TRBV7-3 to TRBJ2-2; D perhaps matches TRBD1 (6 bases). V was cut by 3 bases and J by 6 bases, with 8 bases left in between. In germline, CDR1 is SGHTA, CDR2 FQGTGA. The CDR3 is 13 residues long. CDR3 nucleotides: TGTGCCAGCAGCTTTCAGGGGTCCGGGGAGCTGTTTTTT. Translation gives CASSFQGSGELFF.

The CDR3 spells CASSVAPGQTYEQYF. In DNA form, the CDR3 reads TGTGCCAGCAGCGTAGCCCCGGGGCAGACTTACGAGCAGTACTTC. The chain carries TRBV9 and TRBJ2-7; D possibly matches TRBD1 or TRBD2 (5 bases each). Germline V gene lookup returns CDR1 SGDLS and CDR2 YYNGEE. Trimming removed 0 bases from V and 4 bases from J, with 14 bases in between. CDR3 size: 15 residues.